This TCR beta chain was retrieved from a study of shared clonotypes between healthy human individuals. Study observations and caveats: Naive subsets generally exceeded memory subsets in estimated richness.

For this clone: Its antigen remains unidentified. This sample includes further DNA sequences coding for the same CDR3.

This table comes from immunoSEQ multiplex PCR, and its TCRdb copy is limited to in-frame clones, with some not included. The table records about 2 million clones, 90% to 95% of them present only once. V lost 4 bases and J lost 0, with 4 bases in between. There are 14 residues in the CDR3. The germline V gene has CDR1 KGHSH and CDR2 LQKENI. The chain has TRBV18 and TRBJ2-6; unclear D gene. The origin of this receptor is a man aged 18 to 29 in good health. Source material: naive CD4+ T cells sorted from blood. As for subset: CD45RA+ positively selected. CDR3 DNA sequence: TGTGCCAGCTCACTGAACTCTGGGGCCAACGTCCTGACTTTC. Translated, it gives CASSLNSGANVLTF.